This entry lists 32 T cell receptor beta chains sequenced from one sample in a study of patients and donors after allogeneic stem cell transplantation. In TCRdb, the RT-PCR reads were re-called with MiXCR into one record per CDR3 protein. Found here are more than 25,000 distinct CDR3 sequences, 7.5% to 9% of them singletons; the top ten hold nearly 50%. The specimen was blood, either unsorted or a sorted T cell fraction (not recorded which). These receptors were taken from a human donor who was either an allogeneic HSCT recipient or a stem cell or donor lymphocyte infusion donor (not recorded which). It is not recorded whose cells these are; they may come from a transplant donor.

CDR3 protein: CASSLGQGSSSPLHF. The CDR3 nucleotides are TGTGCCAGCAGCTTAGGACAGGGTTCGAGTTCACCCCTCCACTTT. The gene calls are TRBV7-9 and TRBJ1-6; TRBD1 aligns across 7 bases. Germline V gives CDR1 SEHNR, CDR2 FQNEAQ (reference sequence). The CDR3 loop spans 15 amino acids. Trimming cost V 1 base and J 9 bases; bases outside gene matches: 6.

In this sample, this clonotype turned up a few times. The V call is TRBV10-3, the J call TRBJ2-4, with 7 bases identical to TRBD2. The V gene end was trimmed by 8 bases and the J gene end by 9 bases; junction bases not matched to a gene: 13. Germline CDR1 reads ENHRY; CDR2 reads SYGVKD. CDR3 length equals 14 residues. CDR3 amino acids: CAIARLGTNGIQYF. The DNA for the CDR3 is TGTGCCATCGCACGACTCGGGACTAACGGCATTCAGTACTTC.

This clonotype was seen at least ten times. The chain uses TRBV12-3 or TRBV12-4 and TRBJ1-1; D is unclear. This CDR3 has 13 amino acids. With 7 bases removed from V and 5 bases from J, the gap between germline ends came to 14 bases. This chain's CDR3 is CASTLSTGTEAFF. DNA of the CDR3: TGTGCCAGCACCCTTTCAACTGGAACTGAAGCTTTCTTT.

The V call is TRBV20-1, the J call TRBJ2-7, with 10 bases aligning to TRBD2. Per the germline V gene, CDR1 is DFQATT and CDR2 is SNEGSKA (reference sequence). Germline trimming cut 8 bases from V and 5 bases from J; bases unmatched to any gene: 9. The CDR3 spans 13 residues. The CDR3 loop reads CSPPSGSTNEQYF. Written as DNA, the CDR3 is TGCAGTCCCCCTAGCGGGAGTACCAACGAGCAGTACTTC.

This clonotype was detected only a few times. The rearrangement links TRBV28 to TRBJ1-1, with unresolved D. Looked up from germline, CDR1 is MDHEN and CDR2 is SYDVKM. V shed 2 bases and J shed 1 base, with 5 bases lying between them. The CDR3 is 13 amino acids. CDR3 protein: CASSLRQNTEAFF. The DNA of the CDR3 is TGTGCCAGCAGTTTAAGACAGAACACTGAAGCTTTCTTT.

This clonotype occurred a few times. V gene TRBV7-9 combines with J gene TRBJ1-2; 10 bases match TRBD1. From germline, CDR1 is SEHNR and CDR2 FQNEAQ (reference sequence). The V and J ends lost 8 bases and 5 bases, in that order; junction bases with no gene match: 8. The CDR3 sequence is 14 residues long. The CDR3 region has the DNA TGTGCCAGCCTCGAGACAGGGGGCCTTTATGGCTACACCTTC. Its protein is CASLETGGLYGYTF. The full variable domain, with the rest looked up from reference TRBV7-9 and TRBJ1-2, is DTGVSQNPRHKITKRGQNVTFRCDPISEHNRLYWYRQTLGQGPEFLTYFQNEAQLEKSRLLSDRFSAERPKGSFSTLEIQRTEQGDSAMYLCASLETGGLYGYTFGSGTRLTVV.

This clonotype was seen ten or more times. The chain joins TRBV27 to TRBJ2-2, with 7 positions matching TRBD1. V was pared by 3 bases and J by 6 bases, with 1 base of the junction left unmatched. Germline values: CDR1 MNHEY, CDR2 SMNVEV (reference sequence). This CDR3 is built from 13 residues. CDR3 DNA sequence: TGTGCCAGCAGTTTCCAGGGGGCCGGGGAGCTGTTTTTT. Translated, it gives CASSFQGAGELFF.

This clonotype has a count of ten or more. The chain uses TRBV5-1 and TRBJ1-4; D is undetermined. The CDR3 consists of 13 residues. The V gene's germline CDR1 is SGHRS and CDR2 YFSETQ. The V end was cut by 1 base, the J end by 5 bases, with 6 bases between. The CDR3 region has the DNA TGCGCCAGCAGCTTGAACCGAAATGAAAAACTGTTTTTT. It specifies CASSLNRNEKLFF.

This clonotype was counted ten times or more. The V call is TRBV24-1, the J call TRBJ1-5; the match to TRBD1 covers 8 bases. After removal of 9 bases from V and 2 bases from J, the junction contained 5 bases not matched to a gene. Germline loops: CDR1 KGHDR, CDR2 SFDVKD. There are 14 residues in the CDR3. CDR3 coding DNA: TGTGCCACCCAGGACAGGGTTGGCAATCAGCCCCAGCATTTT. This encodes CATQDRVGNQPQHF.

CDR3 loop: CASSQERVRPPYGYTF. The CDR3 coding sequence is TGTGCCAGCAGCCAAGAAAGGGTACGACCCCCCTATGGCTACACCTTC. V gene TRBV4-2 combines with J gene TRBJ1-2; D remains unclear. The V end lost 0 bases, the J end lost 4 bases, and 15 bases lay between the germline ends. The germline CDR1 and CDR2 sequences are LGHNA and YNFKEQ. This CDR3 contains 16 residues.

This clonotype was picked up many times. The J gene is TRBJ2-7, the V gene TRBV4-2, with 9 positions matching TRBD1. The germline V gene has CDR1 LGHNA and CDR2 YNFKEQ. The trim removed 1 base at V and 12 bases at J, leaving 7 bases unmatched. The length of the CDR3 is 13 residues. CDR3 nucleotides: TGTGCCAGCAGCCAAGCTGACAGGGGGGGGTTGTACTTC. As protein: CASSQADRGGLYF.

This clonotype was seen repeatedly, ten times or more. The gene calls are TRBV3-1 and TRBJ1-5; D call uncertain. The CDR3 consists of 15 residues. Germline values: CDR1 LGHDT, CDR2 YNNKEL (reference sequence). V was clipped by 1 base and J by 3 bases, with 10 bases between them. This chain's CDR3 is CASSQGHRVNQPQHF. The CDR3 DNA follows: TGTGCCAGCAGCCAAGGACACAGAGTCAATCAGCCCCAGCATTTT.

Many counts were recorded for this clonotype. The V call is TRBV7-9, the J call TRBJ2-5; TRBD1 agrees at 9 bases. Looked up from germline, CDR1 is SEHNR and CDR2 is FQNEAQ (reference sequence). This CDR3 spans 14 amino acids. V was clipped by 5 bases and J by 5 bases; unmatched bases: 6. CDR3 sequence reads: CASSVGQGRETQYF. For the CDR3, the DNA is TGTGCCAGCAGCGTGGGACAGGGAAGGGAGACCCAGTACTTC.

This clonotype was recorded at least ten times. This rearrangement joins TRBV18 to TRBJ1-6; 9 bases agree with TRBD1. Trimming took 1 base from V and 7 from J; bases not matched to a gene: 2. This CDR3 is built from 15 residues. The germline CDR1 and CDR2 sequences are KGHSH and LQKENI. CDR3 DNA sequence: TGTGCCAGCTCACCACAGGGACAGGGAAATTCACCCCTCCACTTT. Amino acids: CASSPQGQGNSPLHF.

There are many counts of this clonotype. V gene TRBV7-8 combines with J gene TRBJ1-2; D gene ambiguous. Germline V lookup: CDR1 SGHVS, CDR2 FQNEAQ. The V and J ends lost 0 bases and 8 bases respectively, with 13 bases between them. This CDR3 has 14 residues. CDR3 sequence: CASSLASREDGYTF. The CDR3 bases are TGTGCCAGCAGCTTAGCGAGCCGCGAGGACGGCTACACCTTC.

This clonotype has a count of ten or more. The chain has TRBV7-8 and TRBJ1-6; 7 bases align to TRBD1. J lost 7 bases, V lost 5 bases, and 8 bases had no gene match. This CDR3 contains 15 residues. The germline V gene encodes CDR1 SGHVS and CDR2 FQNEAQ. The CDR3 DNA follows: TGTGCCAGCAGCCCAGGGACAGCTACCAATTCACCCCTCCACTTT. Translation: CASSPGTATNSPLHF.

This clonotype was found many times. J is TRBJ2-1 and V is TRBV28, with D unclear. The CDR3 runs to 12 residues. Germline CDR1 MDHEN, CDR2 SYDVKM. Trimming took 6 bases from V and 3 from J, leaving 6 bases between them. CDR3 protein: CASSPGYNEQFF. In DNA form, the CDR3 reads TGTGCCAGCAGCCCCGGCTACAATGAGCAGTTCTTC. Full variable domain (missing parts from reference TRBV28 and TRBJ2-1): DVKVTQSSRYLVKRTGEKVFLECVQDMDHENMFWYRQDPGLGLRLIYFSYDVKMKEKGDIPEGYSVSREKKERFSLILESASTNQTSMYLCASSPGYNEQFFGPGTRLTVL.

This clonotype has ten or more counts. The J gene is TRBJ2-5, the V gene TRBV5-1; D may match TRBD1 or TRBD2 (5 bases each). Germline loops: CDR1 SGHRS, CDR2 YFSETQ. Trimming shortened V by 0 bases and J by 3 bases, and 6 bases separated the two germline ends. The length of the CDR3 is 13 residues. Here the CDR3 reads CASSLVGEETQYF. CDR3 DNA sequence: TGCGCCAGCAGCTTGGTGGGGGAAGAGACCCAGTACTTC.

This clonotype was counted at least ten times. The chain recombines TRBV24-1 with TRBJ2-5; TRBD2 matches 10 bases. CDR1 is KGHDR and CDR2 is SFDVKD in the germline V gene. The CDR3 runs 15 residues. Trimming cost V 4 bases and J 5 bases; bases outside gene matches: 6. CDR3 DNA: TGTGCCACCAGTGAGAGCGGGAGGGCCGGGGAGACCCAGTACTTC. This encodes CATSESGRAGETQYF.

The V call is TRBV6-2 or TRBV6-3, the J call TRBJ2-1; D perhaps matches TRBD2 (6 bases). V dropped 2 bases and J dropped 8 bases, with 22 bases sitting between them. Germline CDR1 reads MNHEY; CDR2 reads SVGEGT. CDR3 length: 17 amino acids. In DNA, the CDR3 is TGTGCCAGCAGTTACACGTTAGCGGCCCCGGCAGCTCATGAGCAGTTCTTC. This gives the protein CASSYTLAAPAAHEQFF.

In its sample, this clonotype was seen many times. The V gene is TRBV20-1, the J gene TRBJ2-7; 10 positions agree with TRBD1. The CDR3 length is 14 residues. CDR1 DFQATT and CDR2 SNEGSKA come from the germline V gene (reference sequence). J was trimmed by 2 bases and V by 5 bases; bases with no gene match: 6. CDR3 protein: CSAWDRGLTYEQYF. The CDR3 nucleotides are TGCAGTGCTTGGGACAGGGGCCTCACCTACGAGCAGTACTTC.

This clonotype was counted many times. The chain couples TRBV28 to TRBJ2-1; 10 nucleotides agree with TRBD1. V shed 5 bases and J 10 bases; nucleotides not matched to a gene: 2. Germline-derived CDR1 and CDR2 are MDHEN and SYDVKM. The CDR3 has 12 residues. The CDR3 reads CASSPTGGEQFF. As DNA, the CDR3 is TGTGCCAGCAGTCCGACAGGGGGCGAGCAGTTCTTC.

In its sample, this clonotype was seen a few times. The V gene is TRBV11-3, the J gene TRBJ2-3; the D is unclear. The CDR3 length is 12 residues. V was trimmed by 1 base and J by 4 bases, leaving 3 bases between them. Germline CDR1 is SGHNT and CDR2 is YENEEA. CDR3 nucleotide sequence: TGTGCCAGCAGCTTAGTTTCAGATACGCAGTATTTT. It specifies CASSLVSDTQYF. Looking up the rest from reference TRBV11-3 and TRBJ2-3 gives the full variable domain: EAGVVQSPRYKIIEKKQPVAFWCNPISGHNTLYWYLQNLGQGPELLIRYENEEAVDDSQLPKDRFSAERLKGVDSTLKIQPAELGDSAVYLCASSLVSDTQYFGPGTRLTVL.

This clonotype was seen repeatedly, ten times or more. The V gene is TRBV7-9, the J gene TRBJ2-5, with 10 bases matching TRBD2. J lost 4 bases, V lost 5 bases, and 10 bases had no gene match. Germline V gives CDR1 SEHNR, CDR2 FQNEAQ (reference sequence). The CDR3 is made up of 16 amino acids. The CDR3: CASSPGTSEGRETQYF. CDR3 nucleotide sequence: TGTGCCAGCAGCCCCGGGACTAGCGAGGGGCGAGAGACCCAGTACTTC.

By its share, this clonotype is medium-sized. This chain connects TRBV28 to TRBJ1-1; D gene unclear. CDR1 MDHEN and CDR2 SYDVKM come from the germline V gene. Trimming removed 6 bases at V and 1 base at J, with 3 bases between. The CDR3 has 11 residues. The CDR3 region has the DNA TGTGCCAGCAGCGCGAACACTGAAGCTTTCTTT. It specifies CASSANTEAFF.

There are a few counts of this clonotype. In DNA form, the CDR3 reads TGTGCCAGCAGTTTATCGATCCGGGGAACCTATAATTCACCCCTCCACTTT. Protein: CASSLSIRGTYNSPLHF. The chain links TRBV27 to TRBJ1-6, with unresolved D. CDR3 length equals 17 residues. Trimming removed 0 bases at V and 2 bases at J, with 11 bases between. Germline CDR1 MNHEY, CDR2 SMNVEV (reference sequence).

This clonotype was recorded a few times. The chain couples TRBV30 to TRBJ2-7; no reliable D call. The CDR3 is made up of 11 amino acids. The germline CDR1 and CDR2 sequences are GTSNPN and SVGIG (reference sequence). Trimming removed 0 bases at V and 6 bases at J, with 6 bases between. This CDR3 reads CAWSVLREQYF. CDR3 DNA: TGTGCCTGGAGTGTACTGCGCGAGCAGTACTTC.

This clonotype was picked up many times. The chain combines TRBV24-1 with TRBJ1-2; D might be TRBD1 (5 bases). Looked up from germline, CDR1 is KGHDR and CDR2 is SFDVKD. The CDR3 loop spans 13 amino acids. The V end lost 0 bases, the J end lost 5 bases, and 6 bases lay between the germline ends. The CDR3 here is CATSDLQGYGYTF. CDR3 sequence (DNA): TGTGCCACCAGTGATTTGCAGGGTTATGGCTACACCTTC.

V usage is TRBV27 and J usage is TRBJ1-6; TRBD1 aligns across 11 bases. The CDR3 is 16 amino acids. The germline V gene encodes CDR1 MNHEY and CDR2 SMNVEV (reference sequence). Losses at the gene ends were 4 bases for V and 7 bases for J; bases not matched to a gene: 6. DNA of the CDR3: TGTGCCAGCAGTTCGGGACAGGGGGTAGGGAATTCACCCCTCCACTTT. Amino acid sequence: CASSSGQGVGNSPLHF.

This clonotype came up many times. CDR3 sequence reads: CASSPGTGGAGTEAFF. CDR3 DNA: TGCGCCAGCAGCCCGGGGACAGGGGGCGCGGGAACTGAAGCTTTCTTT. The V gene is TRBV5-1, the J gene TRBJ1-1; 12 bases are a match to TRBD1. The CDR3 is 16 amino acids. The V and J ends lost 4 bases and 5 bases, in that order; junction bases with no gene match: 9. The germline CDR1 and CDR2 sequences are SGHRS and YFSETQ. Looking up the rest from reference TRBV5-1 and TRBJ1-1 gives the full variable domain: KAGVTQTPRYLIKTRGQQVTLSCSPISGHRSVSWYQQTPGQGLQFLFEYFSETQRNKGNFPGRFSGRQFSNSRSEMNVSTLELGDSALYLCASSPGTGGAGTEAFFGQGTRLTVV.

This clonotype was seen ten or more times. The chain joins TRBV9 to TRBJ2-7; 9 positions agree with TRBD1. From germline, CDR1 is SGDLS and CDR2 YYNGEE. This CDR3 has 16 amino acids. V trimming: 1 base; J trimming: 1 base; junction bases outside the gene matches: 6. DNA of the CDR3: TGTGCCAGCAGCGTAAGGTTCGACAGGGGGTCCTACGAGCAGTACTTC. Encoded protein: CASSVRFDRGSYEQYF.

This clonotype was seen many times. Here the CDR3 reads CASSPRTGGDSPLHF. CDR3 coding DNA: TGTGCCAGCAGCCCAAGGACAGGCGGGGATTCACCCCTCCACTTT. The gene calls are TRBV6-1 and TRBJ1-6; TRBD1 agrees at 7 bases. The CDR3 contains 15 residues. Germline CDR1 is MNHNS and CDR2 is SASEGT. With 6 bases clipped from V and 8 bases from J, the junction kept 10 bases outside the gene matches.